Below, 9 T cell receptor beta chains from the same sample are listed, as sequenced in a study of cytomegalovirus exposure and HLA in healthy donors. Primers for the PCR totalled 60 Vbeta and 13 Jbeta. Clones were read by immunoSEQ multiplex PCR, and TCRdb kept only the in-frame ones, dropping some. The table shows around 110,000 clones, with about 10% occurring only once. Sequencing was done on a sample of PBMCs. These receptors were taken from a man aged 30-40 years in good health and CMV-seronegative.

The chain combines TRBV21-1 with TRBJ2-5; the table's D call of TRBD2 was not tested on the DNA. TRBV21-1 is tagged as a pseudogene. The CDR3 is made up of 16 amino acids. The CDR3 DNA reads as TGTGCCAGCAGCAAAATAACTAGCGGGAGAGGAAAGACCCAGTACTTC. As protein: CASSKITSGRGKTQYF.

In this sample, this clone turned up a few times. CDR3 loop: CASRKDSTEAFF. CDR3 DNA: TGTGCCAGCAGGAAGGACAGCACTGAAGCTTTCTTT. The chain uses TRBV2 and TRBJ1-1; possibly TRBD1 for D (6 bases). The CDR3 contains 12 residues. Germline assignment: CDR1 SNHLY and CDR2 FYNNEI. V was trimmed by 6 bases and J by 4 bases, leaving 9 bases between them.

This chain's CDR3 is CASSLRAENEQFF. CDR3 bases: TGTGCCAGCAGCTTGAGGGCCGAAAATGAGCAGTTCTTC. V is TRBV7-9 and J is TRBJ2-1; D perhaps matches TRBD2 (5 bases). CDR1 and CDR2 (germline): SEHNR, FQNEAQ (reference sequence). There are 13 residues in the CDR3. Trimming removed 3 bases at V and 7 bases at J, with 10 bases between.

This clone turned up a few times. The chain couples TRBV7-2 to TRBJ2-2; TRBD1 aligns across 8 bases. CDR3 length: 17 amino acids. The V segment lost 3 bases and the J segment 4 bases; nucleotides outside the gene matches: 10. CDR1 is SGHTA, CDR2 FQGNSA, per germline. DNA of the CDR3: TGTGCCAGCAGCTTCCGGCAGGGGGCGGGTGGCACCGGGGAGCTGTTTTTT. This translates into CASSFRQGAGGTGELFF.

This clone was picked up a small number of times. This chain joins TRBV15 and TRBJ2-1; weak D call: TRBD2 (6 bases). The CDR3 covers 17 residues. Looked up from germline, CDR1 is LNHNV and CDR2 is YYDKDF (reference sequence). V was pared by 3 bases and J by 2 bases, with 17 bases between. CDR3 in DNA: TGTGCCACCAGCAGGGTACTCTTAACGGGGGCCTACAATGAGCAGTTCTTC. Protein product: CATSRVLLTGAYNEQFF. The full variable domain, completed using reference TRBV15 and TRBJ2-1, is DAMVIQNPRYQVTQFGKPVTLSCSQTLNHNVMYWYQQKSSQAPKLLFHYYDKDFNNEADTPDNFQSRRPNTSFCFLDIRSPGLGDTAMYLCATSRVLLTGAYNEQFFGPGTRLTVL.

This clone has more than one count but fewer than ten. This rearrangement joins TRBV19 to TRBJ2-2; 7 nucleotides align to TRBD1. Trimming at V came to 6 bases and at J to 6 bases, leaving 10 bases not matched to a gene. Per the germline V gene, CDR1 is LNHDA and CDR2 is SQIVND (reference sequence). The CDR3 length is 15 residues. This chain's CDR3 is CASRGDSMWSGELFF. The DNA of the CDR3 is TGTGCCAGTAGAGGGGACAGTATGTGGTCCGGGGAGCTGTTTTTT. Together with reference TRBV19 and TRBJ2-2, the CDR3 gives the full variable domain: DGGITQSPKYLFRKEGQNVTLSCEQNLNHDAMYWYRQDPGQGLRLIYYSQIVNDFQKGDIAEGYSVSREKKESFPLTVTSAQKNPTAFYLCASRGDSMWSGELFFGEGSRLTVL.

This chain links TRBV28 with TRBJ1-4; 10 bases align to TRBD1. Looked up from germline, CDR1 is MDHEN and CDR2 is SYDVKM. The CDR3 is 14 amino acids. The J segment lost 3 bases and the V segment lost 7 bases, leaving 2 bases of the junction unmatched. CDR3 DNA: TGTGCCAGCAAGGGGACAGGGGCTAATGAAAAACTGTTTTTT. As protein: CASKGTGANEKLFF.

In nucleotides, the CDR3 is TGTGCCAGCAGCTTATCCGGGACAGGTAACACTGAAGCTTTCTTT. It translates to CASSLSGTGNTEAFF. The genes are TRBV7-3 and TRBJ1-1; TRBD1 matches at 8 bases. Per the germline V gene, CDR1 is SGHTA and CDR2 is FQGTGA. With 2 bases clipped from V and 2 bases from J, the junction kept 4 bases outside the gene matches. This CDR3 is built from 15 residues.

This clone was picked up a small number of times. CDR3 sequence (DNA): TGTGCCAGCAGCTTGGTTCCGGGCGGGAGGGCAGACGAGCAGTACTTC. As protein: CASSLVPGGRADEQYF. This chain connects TRBV5-4 to TRBJ2-7, with 9 bases lining up with TRBD2. This CDR3 region has 16 residues. Trimming took 0 bases from V and 5 from J; bases not matched to a gene: 9. Germline values: CDR1 SGHNT, CDR2 YYREEE (reference sequence).